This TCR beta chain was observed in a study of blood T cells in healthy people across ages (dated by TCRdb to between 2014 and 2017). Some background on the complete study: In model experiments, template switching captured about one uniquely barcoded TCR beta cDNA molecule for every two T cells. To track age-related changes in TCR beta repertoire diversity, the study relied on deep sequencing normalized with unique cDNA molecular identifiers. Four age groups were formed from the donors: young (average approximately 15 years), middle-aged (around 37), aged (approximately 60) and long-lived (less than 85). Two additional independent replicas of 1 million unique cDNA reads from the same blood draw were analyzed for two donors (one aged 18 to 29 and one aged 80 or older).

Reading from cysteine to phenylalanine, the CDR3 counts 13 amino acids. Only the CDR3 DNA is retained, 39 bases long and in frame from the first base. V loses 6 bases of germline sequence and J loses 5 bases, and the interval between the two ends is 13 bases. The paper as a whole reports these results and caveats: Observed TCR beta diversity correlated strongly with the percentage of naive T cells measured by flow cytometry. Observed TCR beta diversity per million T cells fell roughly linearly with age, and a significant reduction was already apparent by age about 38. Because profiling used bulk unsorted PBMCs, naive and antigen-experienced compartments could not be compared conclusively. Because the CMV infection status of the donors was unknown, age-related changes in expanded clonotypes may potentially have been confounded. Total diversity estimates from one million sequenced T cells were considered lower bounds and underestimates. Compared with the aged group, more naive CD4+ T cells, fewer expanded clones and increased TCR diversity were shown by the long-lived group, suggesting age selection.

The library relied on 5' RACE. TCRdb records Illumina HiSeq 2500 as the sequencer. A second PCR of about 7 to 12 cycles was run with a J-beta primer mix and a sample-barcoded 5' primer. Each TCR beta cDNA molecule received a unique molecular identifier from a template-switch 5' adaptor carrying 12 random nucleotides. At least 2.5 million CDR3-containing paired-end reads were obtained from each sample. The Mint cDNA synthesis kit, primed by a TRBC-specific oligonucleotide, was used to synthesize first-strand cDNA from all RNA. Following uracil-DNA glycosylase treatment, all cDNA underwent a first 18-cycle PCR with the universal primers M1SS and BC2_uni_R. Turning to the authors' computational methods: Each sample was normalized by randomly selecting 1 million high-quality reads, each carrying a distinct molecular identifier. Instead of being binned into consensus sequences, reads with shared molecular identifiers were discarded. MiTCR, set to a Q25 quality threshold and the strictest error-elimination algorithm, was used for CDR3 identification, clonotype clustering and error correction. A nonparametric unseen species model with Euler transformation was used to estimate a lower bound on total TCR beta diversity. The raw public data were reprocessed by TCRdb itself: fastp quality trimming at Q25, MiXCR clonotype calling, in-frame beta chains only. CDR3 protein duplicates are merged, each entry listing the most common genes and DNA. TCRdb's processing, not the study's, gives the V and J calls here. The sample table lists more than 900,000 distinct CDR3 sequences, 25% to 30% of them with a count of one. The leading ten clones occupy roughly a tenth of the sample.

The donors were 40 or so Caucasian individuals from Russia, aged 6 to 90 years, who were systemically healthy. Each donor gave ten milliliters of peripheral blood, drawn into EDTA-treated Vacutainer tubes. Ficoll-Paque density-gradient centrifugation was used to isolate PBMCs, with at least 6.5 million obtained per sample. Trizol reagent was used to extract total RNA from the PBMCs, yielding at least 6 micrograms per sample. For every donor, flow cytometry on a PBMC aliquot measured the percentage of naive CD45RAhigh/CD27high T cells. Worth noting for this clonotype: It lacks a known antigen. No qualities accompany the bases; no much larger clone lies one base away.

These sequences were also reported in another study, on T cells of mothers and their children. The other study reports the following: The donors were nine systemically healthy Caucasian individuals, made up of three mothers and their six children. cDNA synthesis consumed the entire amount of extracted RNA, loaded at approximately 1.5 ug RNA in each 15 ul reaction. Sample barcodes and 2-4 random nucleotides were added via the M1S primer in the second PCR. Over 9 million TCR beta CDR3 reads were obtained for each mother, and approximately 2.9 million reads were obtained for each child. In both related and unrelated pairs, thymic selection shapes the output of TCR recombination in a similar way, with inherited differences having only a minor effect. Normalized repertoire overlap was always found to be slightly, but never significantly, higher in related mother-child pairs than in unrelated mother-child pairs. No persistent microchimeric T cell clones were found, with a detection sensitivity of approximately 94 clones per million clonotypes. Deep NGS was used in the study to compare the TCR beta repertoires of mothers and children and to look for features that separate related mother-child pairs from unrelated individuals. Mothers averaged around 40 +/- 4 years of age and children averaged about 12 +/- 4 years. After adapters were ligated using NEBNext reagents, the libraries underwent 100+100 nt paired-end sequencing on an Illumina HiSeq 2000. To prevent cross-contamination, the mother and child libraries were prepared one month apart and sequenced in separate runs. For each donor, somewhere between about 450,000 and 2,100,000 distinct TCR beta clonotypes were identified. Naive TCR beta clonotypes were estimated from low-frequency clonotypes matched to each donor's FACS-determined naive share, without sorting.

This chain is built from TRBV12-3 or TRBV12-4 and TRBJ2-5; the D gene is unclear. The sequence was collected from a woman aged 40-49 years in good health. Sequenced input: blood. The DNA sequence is TGTGCCAGCAGCCCGGAGTTGGTGGAGACCCAGTACTTC. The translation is CASSPELVETQYF.